Presented here are 32 T cell receptor beta chains from one specimen sequenced in a study of cytomegalovirus exposure and HLA in healthy donors. In the PCR, 60 Vbeta and 13 Jbeta primers were used. Some clones are missing from TCRdb's copy, which holds only in-frame ones; the method was immunoSEQ multiplex PCR. The sample consists of approximately 76,000 clones, roughly 73% of them appearing once. Sequencing used PBMCs. The receptor source for this set is a woman in her thirties or forties in good health and CMV-seropositive.

The genes are TRBV28 and TRBJ1-5; D may be TRBD1 (5 bases). The V and J ends lost 3 bases and 1 base respectively, with 10 bases between them. The CDR3 spans 15 residues. From germline, CDR1 is MDHEN and CDR2 SYDVKM. The CDR3 protein is CASSFWGESNQPQHF. For the CDR3, the DNA is TGTGCCAGCAGTTTTTGGGGGGAAAGCAATCAGCCCCAGCATTTT.

This clone was found a few times. This sequence joins TRBV9 and TRBJ2-7, with TRBD2 matching 8 bases. V trimming: 2 bases; J trimming: 5 bases; junction bases outside the gene matches: 3. Germline-derived CDR1 and CDR2 are SGDLS and YYNGEE. This CDR3 is 13 amino acids long. The chain's CDR3 is CASSVSGTNEQYF. The CDR3 DNA sequence: TGTGCCAGCAGCGTTAGCGGGACGAACGAGCAGTACTTC.

V usage is TRBV7-9 and J usage is TRBJ1-5; unclear D gene. V lost 4 bases and J 5 bases, leaving 15 bases between the germline ends. The germline V gene encodes CDR1 SEHNR and CDR2 FQNEAQ (reference sequence). CDR3 length: 15 amino acids. The CDR3 bases are TGTGCCAGCAGCTCAGTAGCGGACCGAGATCAGCCCCAGCATTTT. Its translation is CASSSVADRDQPQHF.

V gene TRBV4-2 combines with J gene TRBJ1-3; D ambiguous. Trimming stripped 3 bases from V and 0 bases from J, with 12 bases between. The CDR3 runs to 16 residues. CDR1 is LGHNA, CDR2 YNFKEQ, per germline. Here the CDR3 DNA reads TGTGCCAGCAGCCACCCCTGGGAGGACTCTGGAAACACCATATATTTT. Translated: CASSHPWEDSGNTIYF.

The V and J genes are TRBV6-6 and TRBJ1-5, with a weak D call TRBD1 (6 bases). The germline V gene has CDR1 MNHNY and CDR2 SVGAGI (reference sequence). There are 14 residues in the CDR3. Trimming took off 0 bases at V and 7 bases at J, with 10 bases between the two ends. As DNA, the CDR3 is TGTGCCAGCAGTTACTCACAGGGAACCCAGCCCCAGCATTTT. It encodes CASSYSQGTQPQHF.

This clone was picked up a small number of times. As the CDR3 is not closed by the conserved phenylalanine or tryptophan, this likely results from a read error. The DNA is left out, because the CDR3 cannot be placed on it with certainty; the CDR3 is given as TCRdb lists it. The rearrangement joins TRBV7-9 to TRBJ1-6. The CDR3 is made up of 17 amino acids, end residues included. Germline CDR1 and CDR2: SEHNR and FQNEAQ (reference sequence). CDR3 amino acids: CASSFGGLSSYNSPLQV.

The chain combines TRBV6-6 with TRBJ1-1; 10 positions match TRBD1. V shed 5 bases, J shed 6 bases, and the junction held 9 bases outside the gene matches. The CDR3 totals 15 residues. Per germline, CDR1 MNHNY and CDR2 SVGAGI (reference sequence). The CDR3 coding sequence is TGTGCCAGCAGTAAACGGGACAGGGGAAAGGCTGAAGCTTTCTTT. Its protein product is CASSKRDRGKAEAFF.

V is TRBV5-1 and J is TRBJ2-3, with D maybe TRBD2 (6 bases). CDR1 is SGHRS, CDR2 YFSETQ, per germline. This CDR3 is built from 16 residues. Deletions cut 4 bases from V and 0 bases from J, with 15 bases between. The DNA for the CDR3 is TGCGCCAGCAGCAGGAGGGAATCTTCTAGCACAGATACGCAGTATTTT. Translating gives CASSRRESSSTDTQYF.

The chain joins TRBV28 to TRBJ2-7, with TRBD2 identical over 10 bases. V lost 1 base to trimming and J lost 6 bases; unmatched junction nucleotides: 15. CDR1 and CDR2 from the germline V gene are MDHEN and SYDVKM. The CDR3 loop spans 18 amino acids. The CDR3 is CASSLSAPLATSGPEQYF. CDR3 in DNA: TGTGCCAGCAGTTTATCGGCCCCCTTGGCGACTAGCGGGCCCGAGCAGTACTTC. The full variable domain, with the rest looked up from reference TRBV28 and TRBJ2-7, is DVKVTQSSRYLVKRTGEKVFLECVQDMDHENMFWYRQDPGLGLRLIYFSYDVKMKEKGDIPEGYSVSREKKERFSLILESASTNQTSMYLCASSLSAPLATSGPEQYFGPGTRLTVT.

The chain employs TRBV12-5 and TRBJ2-1; TRBD2 matches at 11 bases. V lost 5 bases to trimming and J lost 7 bases; unmatched junction nucleotides: 7. CDR1 is LGHNT and CDR2 is FRNRAP in the germline V gene. The CDR3 is made up of 15 amino acids. CDR3 sequence (DNA): TGTGCTAGTGGTCAACTAGCGGGAGTGAGGAATGAGCAGTTCTTC. It encodes CASGQLAGVRNEQFF. Based on the CDR3 plus reference TRBV12-5 and TRBJ2-1, the full variable domain is DARVTQTPRHKVTEMGQEVTMRCQPILGHNTVFWYRQTMMQGLELLAYFRNRAPLDDSGMPKDRFSAEMPDATLATLKIQPSEPRDSAVYFCASGQLAGVRNEQFFGPGTRLTVL.

This chain connects TRBV27 to TRBJ2-7; TRBD2 agrees at 7 bases. The J segment lost 1 base and the V segment lost 6 bases, leaving 3 bases of the junction unmatched. Germline-derived CDR1 and CDR2 are MNHEY and SMNVEV (reference sequence). The CDR3 extends over 13 amino acids. For the CDR3, the DNA is TGTGCCAGCAGCAGGCGGGGGTCCTACGAGCAGTACTTC. Amino acids: CASSRRGSYEQYF.

This CDR3 reads CASRSGQHYNEQFF. For the CDR3, the DNA is TGTGCCAGCAGATCGGGACAGCATTACAATGAGCAGTTCTTC. V gene TRBV5-6 combines with J gene TRBJ2-1; 7 bases match TRBD1. Germline V CDR1 and CDR2: SGHDT, YYEEEE. The CDR3 is made up of 14 amino acids. V lost 5 bases, J lost 4 bases, and 6 bases stayed unmatched.

This clone was observed a handful of times. The chain carries TRBV19 and TRBJ2-6; 9 bases align to TRBD1. Unmatched junction bases numbered 16, after V lost 0 bases and J lost 4 bases. Germline values: CDR1 LNHDA, CDR2 SQIVND (reference sequence). This CDR3 is 21 amino acids long. CDR3 sequence: CASSIDRFGRDRAAGANVLTF. CDR3 DNA sequence: TGTGCCAGTAGTATAGATCGTTTTGGCCGGGACAGGGCGGCCGGGGCCAACGTCCTGACTTTC.

This chain joins TRBV7-6 and TRBJ2-2, with 8 bases fitting TRBD2. The CDR3 runs 15 residues. The junction had 4 bases not matched to a gene; V was cut back by 4 bases and J by 3 bases. Per germline, CDR1 SGHVS and CDR2 FNYEAQ. In DNA form, the CDR3 reads TGTGCCAGCAGCTGGTCTAGCGGGTACACCGGGGAGCTGTTTTTT. Translating it yields CASSWSSGYTGELFF.

V usage is TRBV18 and J usage is TRBJ1-2, with TRBD1 as a possible D gene (6 bases). CDR3 length: 15 amino acids. Trimming stripped 3 bases from V and 8 bases from J, with 19 bases between. CDR1 and CDR2 (germline): KGHSH, LQKENI. The CDR3 region is CASSPGTFLHGGYTF. CDR3 coding DNA: TGTGCCAGCTCACCTGGGACATTTCTTCACGGCGGCTACACCTTC.

V and J are TRBV4-3 and TRBJ2-3; TRBD2 matches at 7 bases. Germline assignment: CDR1 LGHNA and CDR2 YSLEER. This CDR3 comprises 18 residues. V gave up 0 bases and J gave up 3 bases; unmatched junction bases: 12. CDR3 DNA sequence: TGCGCCAGCAGCCAAGATCCTGTCGTGCGGGGAGGGACAGATACGCAGTATTTT. Protein product: CASSQDPVVRGGTDTQYF.

The chain links TRBV28 to TRBJ2-7; D possibly corresponds to TRBD2 (5 bases). Trimming took 4 bases from V and 9 from J, leaving 13 bases between them. Germline lookup yields CDR1 MDHEN and CDR2 SYDVKM. The CDR3 length is 12 residues. The CDR3 reads CASSSLARWQYF. The CDR3 region has the DNA TGTGCCAGCAGTTCGCTAGCACGTTGGCAGTACTTC.

This clone turned up a few times. The rearrangement uses TRBV6-6 and TRBJ1-1; D unclear. Trimming cost V 5 bases and J 10 bases, with 11 bases left between them. The V gene's germline CDR1 is MNHNY and CDR2 SVGAGI (reference sequence). The CDR3 runs 11 residues. The CDR3 region has the DNA TGTGCCAGCAGTCCAGATCGGGGAGCTTTCTTT. It encodes CASSPDRGAFF.

The chain links TRBV4-1 to TRBJ1-2; the match to TRBD1 covers 8 bases. CDR1 MGHRA and CDR2 YSYEKL come from the germline V gene. The CDR3 contains 15 residues. Trimming took 3 bases from V and 7 from J; bases not matched to a gene: 10. CDR3: CASSHSPGGDSGYTF. The CDR3, as DNA: TGCGCCAGCAGCCATAGTCCAGGGGGCGACAGTGGCTACACCTTC.

In this sample, this clone turned up a few times. V usage is TRBV6-5 and J usage is TRBJ1-5; TRBD1 matches at 7 bases. J gave up 5 bases and V 0 bases, and 7 bases lay outside the gene matches. CDR1 and CDR2 (germline): MNHEY, SVGAGI. The length of the CDR3 is 16 residues. In DNA form, the CDR3 reads TGTGCCAGCAGTTACTCGTCAGGGGGTAAGGATCAGCCCCAGCATTTT. It encodes CASSYSSGGKDQPQHF.

The sample holds many counts of this clone. V is TRBV5-1 and J is TRBJ2-6; D unresolved. Germline lookup yields CDR1 SGHRS and CDR2 YFSETQ. Deletions cut 5 bases from V and 0 bases from J, with 9 bases between. CDR3 length: 15 residues. CDR3: CASRSLFSGANVLTF. The CDR3 DNA reads TGCGCCAGCAGGTCCCTGTTCTCTGGGGCCAACGTCCTGACTTTC.

This chain joins TRBV28 and TRBJ2-4; D call uncertain. This CDR3 is built from 10 residues. V was pared by 7 bases and J by 6 bases, with 4 bases between. Looked up from germline, CDR1 is MDHEN and CDR2 is SYDVKM. CDR3 sequence: CASKRNIQYF. CDR3 DNA sequence: TGTGCCAGCAAGCGAAACATTCAGTACTTC.

The chain joins TRBV2 to TRBJ2-3; TRBD2 is a possible D gene (5 bases). Trimming shortened V by 2 bases and J by 0 bases, and 12 bases separated the two germline ends. CDR1 and CDR2 from the germline V gene are SNHLY and FYNNEI. This CDR3 is built from 16 residues. The CDR3 loop reads CASSERWLASTDTQYF. CDR3 DNA sequence: TGTGCCAGCAGTGAAAGATGGCTAGCTAGCACAGATACGCAGTATTTT.

The chain couples TRBV6-5 to TRBJ1-4; D not resolved. Germline V gives CDR1 MNHEY, CDR2 SVGAGI. This CDR3 spans 15 amino acids. Trimming left V 0 bases short and J 3 bases short, with 8 bases between. The CDR3 loop is CASSYSGKANEKLFF. CDR3 in DNA: TGTGCCAGCAGTTACTCCGGGAAGGCTAATGAAAAACTGTTTTTT.

V gene TRBV6-5 combines with J gene TRBJ2-7, with D hard to call. The germline V and J ends were trimmed by 4 bases and 4 bases, with 11 bases remaining between them. This CDR3 spans 13 amino acids. CDR1 and CDR2 from the germline V gene are MNHEY and SVGAGI. CDR3 nucleotide sequence: TGTGCCAGCAGTTCCCGACTGCATTACGAGCAGTACTTC. Translation: CASSSRLHYEQYF.

The chain is built from TRBV4-3 and TRBJ1-2, with 8 bases fitting TRBD1. This CDR3 region has 17 residues. The J segment lost 3 bases and the V segment lost 5 bases, leaving 14 bases of the junction unmatched. Germline CDR1 and CDR2: LGHNA and YSLEER. The CDR3, as DNA: TGCGCCAGCAGCTTCCATGGGGACAGGACCAGATACTATGGCTACACCTTC. Its translation: CASSFHGDRTRYYGYTF.

The chain uses TRBV18 and TRBJ1-1, with 7 bases fitting TRBD1. Germline CDR1 KGHSH, CDR2 LQKENI. The V and J ends lost 3 bases and 0 bases, in that order; junction bases with no gene match: 4. This CDR3 has 15 amino acids. The CDR3 loop reads CASSPGQEMNTEAFF. The CDR3 DNA follows: TGTGCCAGCTCACCTGGACAGGAAATGAACACTGAAGCTTTCTTT.

CDR3 in DNA: TGTGCCAGCAGTGTGACTAGCGGGGTCTACGAGCAGTACTTC. It yields the protein CASSVTSGVYEQYF. This sequence joins TRBV27 and TRBJ2-7; TRBD2 agrees at 11 bases. Per the germline V gene, CDR1 is MNHEY and CDR2 is SMNVEV (reference sequence). This CDR3 contains 14 residues. V lost 5 bases and J lost 3; bases outside the gene matches: 3.

The chain carries TRBV27 and TRBJ2-7, with 7 positions matching TRBD1. V dropped 5 bases and J dropped 4; count of bases not matched to a gene: 8. The germline V gene has CDR1 MNHEY and CDR2 SMNVEV (reference sequence). The CDR3 is 14 residues long. In DNA form, the CDR3 reads TGTGCCAGCAGTAAAGACAGGGCGTTATACGAGCAGTACTTC. It codes for CASSKDRALYEQYF.

V usage is TRBV11-2 and J usage is TRBJ2-5; TRBD1 aligns across 8 bases. The CDR3 is 17 residues long. The trim removed 4 bases at V and 4 bases at J, leaving 14 bases unmatched. The germline gives CDR1 SGHAT, CDR2 FQNNGV. CDR3 sequence: CASSSPTARQGLETQYF. CDR3 nucleotides: TGTGCCAGCAGCTCGCCTACCGCTCGACAGGGGTTAGAGACCCAGTACTTC.

This clone came up a few times. This sequence joins TRBV9 and TRBJ1-5, with D possibly matching TRBD1 (5 bases). This CDR3 comprises 17 residues. The V end lost 0 bases, the J end lost 0 bases, and 13 bases lay between the germline ends. The germline CDR1 and CDR2 sequences are SGDLS and YYNGEE. CDR3 in amino acids: CASSVGGSSPSNQPQHF. The CDR3 DNA sequence: TGTGCCAGCAGCGTAGGGGGCAGTTCCCCTAGCAATCAGCCCCAGCATTTT.

The chain is built from TRBV18 and TRBJ2-2; 7 bases agree with TRBD1. The V gene's germline CDR1 is KGHSH and CDR2 LQKENI. V dropped 3 bases and J dropped 5; count of bases not matched to a gene: 6. This CDR3 has 15 amino acids. This CDR3 reads CASSPDRVSTGELFF. CDR3 nucleotide sequence: TGTGCCAGCTCACCCGACAGGGTCTCAACCGGGGAGCTGTTTTTT.